The TCR beta chain described here comes from a study of blood T cell repertoires in COVID-19. About the research overall: COVID-19 samples collected from the United States, Italy and Spain covered acute and convalescent phases. T cells, B-cell-depleted T cells, or PBMCs supplied cDNA or gDNA.

As processed by the authors: Estimates of nucleated cell counts were drawn from the amplification of reference gene primers. Clones were sequenced by immunoSEQ multiplex PCR, and TCRdb holds only the in-frame ones, with some missing. V, J and clone size derive from that table, while D and trimming were established from the DNA sequence. The sample comprises 150,000 to 200,000 clones, about nine tenths of which are singletons, and approximately 0.5% rests with the top ten. This receptor was taken from a middle-aged man with acute or convalescent COVID-19. Sequencing was performed on peripheral blood.

CDR3 in DNA: TGTGCCAGCAGCGTTGGACAGGGCATGATGGGCTCCTACGAGCAGTACTTC. Its protein is CASSVGQGMMGSYEQYF. The chain carries TRBV9 and TRBJ2-7; TRBD1 agrees at 8 bases. The germline V gene has CDR1 SGDLS and CDR2 YYNGEE. Unmatched junction bases numbered 10, after V lost 2 bases and J lost 0 bases. CDR3 length: 17 amino acids.